Following are 10 T cell receptor beta chains from one sample sequenced in a study of cytomegalovirus exposure and HLA in healthy donors. This table comes from immunoSEQ multiplex PCR, and its TCRdb copy is limited to in-frame clones, with some not included. The sample lists 80,000 to 100,000 clones, approximately 84% occurring once. Sequencing was performed on PBMCs. The source is a man younger than 35 in good health and CMV-seropositive.

This clone was detected many times. The rearrangement joins TRBV5-4 to TRBJ1-4; D is unclear. Germline-derived CDR1 and CDR2 are SGHNT and YYREEE (reference sequence). CDR3 length equals 14 residues. The V end was cut by 0 bases, the J end by 7 bases, with 10 bases between. The DNA for the CDR3 is TGTGCCAGCAGCTTGGGCGGAAAGAGTGAAAAACTGTTTTTT. Its translation: CASSLGGKSEKLFF.

V gene TRBV11-2 combines with J gene TRBJ1-3, with D hard to call. The CDR3 length is 12 residues. Trimming left V 6 bases short and J 4 bases short, with 7 bases between. In germline, CDR1 is SGHAT, CDR2 FQNNGV. CDR3 sequence reads: CASSSLGNTIYF. The CDR3 nucleotides read TGTGCCAGCAGTAGTCTCGGAAACACCATATATTTT. Drawing the rest from reference TRBV11-2 and TRBJ1-3, the complete variable domain is EAGVAQSPRYKIIEKRQSVAFWCNPISGHATLYWYQQILGQGPKLLIQFQNNGVVDDSQLPKDRFSAERLKGVDSTLKIQPAKLEDSAVYLCASSSLGNTIYFGEGSWLTVV.

The chain uses TRBV5-1 and TRBJ2-1; TRBD1 might be the D (5 bases). The CDR3 spans 13 residues. Trimming took off 2 bases at V and 9 bases at J, with 12 bases between the two ends. Germline-derived CDR1 and CDR2 are SGHRS and YFSETQ. Here the CDR3 DNA reads TGCGCCAGCAGCTTCGGGCAGGGAACTGAGCAGTTCTTC. This codes for CASSFGQGTEQFF.

The chain recombines TRBV13 with TRBJ2-3; the D gene is possibly TRBD1 (7 bases). Trimming stripped 5 bases from V and 3 bases from J, with 12 bases between. The V gene's germline CDR1 is PRHDT and CDR2 FYEKMQ (reference sequence). The CDR3 runs to 14 residues. CDR3 in amino acids: CASSARGATDTQYF. DNA for the CDR3: TGTGCCAGCAGCGCCAGGGGGGCGACAGATACGCAGTATTTT.

The chain links TRBV7-9 to TRBJ2-1, with 13 positions matching TRBD2. CDR1 SEHNR and CDR2 FQNEAQ come from the germline V gene (reference sequence). The V gene end was trimmed by 1 base and the J gene end by 3 bases; junction bases not matched to a gene: 3. The CDR3 covers 17 residues. CDR3 coding DNA: TGTGCCAGCAGCTTAGAACTAGCGGGGGGGCACTACAATGAGCAGTTCTTC. Its translation: CASSLELAGGHYNEQFF.

The chain employs TRBV9 and TRBJ1-2; no reliable D call. Per germline, CDR1 SGDLS and CDR2 YYNGEE. CDR3 length equals 13 residues. V lost 0 bases and J lost 5, with 8 bases in between. CDR3 nucleotide sequence: TGTGCCAGCAGCGTAGAGTCAGATTATGGCTACACCTTC. Translation: CASSVESDYGYTF. Combining the CDR3 with reference TRBV9 and TRBJ1-2 gives the whole variable domain DSGVTQTPKHLITATGQRVTLRCSPRSGDLSVYWYQQSLDQGLQFLIQYYNGEERAKGNILERFSAQQFPDLHSELNLSSLELGDSALYFCASSVESDYGYTFGSGTRLTVV.

The chain is built from TRBV6-5 and TRBJ1-5; D ambiguous. The V and J ends lost 6 bases and 4 bases respectively, with 16 bases between them. Germline CDR1 MNHEY, CDR2 SVGAGI. The CDR3 is 15 residues long. The CDR3 loop reads CASRPRGPPNQPQHF. The CDR3 DNA follows: TGTGCCAGCAGGCCCCGGGGTCCCCCAAATCAGCCCCAGCATTTT.

The rearrangement uses TRBV9 and TRBJ1-1, with 11 bases aligning to TRBD1. This CDR3 has 15 residues. The junction had 6 bases not matched to a gene; V was cut back by 4 bases and J by 4 bases. Germline V lookup: CDR1 SGDLS, CDR2 YYNGEE. The CDR3 loop reads CASSKTGQGATEAFF. The DNA of the CDR3 is TGTGCCAGCAGCAAAACCGGACAGGGGGCCACTGAAGCTTTCTTT.

The chain links TRBV5-4 to TRBJ2-7, with D unclear. Trimming removed 0 bases from V and 1 base from J, with 11 bases in between. Germline CDR1 is SGHNT and CDR2 is YYREEE (reference sequence). The CDR3 loop spans 15 amino acids. In nucleotides, the CDR3 is TGTGCCAGCAGCTTGGCTTTCGGGTCTTCCTACGAGCAGTACTTC. Translation: CASSLAFGSSYEQYF.

The chain recombines TRBV23-1 with TRBJ2-3; 8 bases map to TRBD1. TRBV23-1 is marked as an open reading frame, function uncertain. J was trimmed by 3 bases and V by 0 bases; bases with no gene match: 5. The CDR3 covers 16 residues. In DNA, the CDR3 is TGCGCCAGCAGTCAATCGGCCAGGGGGCTTACAGATACGCAGTATTTT. Translated, it gives CASSQSARGLTDTQYF.